The next 19 T cell receptor beta chains were all read from a single sample in a study of cytomegalovirus exposure and HLA in healthy donors. Vbeta (60) and Jbeta (13) primers were used in the PCR. Generated by immunoSEQ multiplex PCR, the TCRdb table keeps only in-frame clones and is missing some. The sample shows around 200,000 clones, 70% to 80% of them seen only once. The source material was PBMCs. The receptors here all came from a woman in her 30s in good health and CMV-seropositive.

V and J are TRBV5-1 and TRBJ1-1; no clear D. Germline V gene lookup returns CDR1 SGHRS and CDR2 YFSETQ. The V and J ends lost 0 bases and 0 bases respectively, with 15 bases between them. The CDR3 loop spans 17 amino acids. As DNA, the CDR3 is TGCGCCAGCAGCTTGGGATCAGGAAATATCATGAACACTGAAGCTTTCTTT. This translates into CASSLGSGNIMNTEAFF.

V gene TRBV10-3 combines with J gene TRBJ1-2, with D unclear. The V gene lost 0 bases and the J gene lost 7 bases, with 9 bases spanning the gap. The CDR3 spans 13 residues. CDR1 is ENHRY, CDR2 SYGVKD, per germline. The CDR3 loop is CAISESGWVGYTF. Written as DNA, the CDR3 is TGTGCCATCAGTGAGTCCGGGTGGGTTGGCTACACCTTC.

This rearrangement joins TRBV11-2 to TRBJ2-1; 10 bases match TRBD1. The V segment lost 5 bases and the J segment 5 bases; nucleotides outside the gene matches: 12. The V gene's germline CDR1 is SGHAT and CDR2 FQNNGV. CDR3 length equals 17 residues. The CDR3 spells CASSPGSWGQGHNEQFF. The CDR3 bases are TGTGCCAGCAGCCCGGGGTCGTGGGGACAGGGGCACAATGAGCAGTTCTTC.

The chain recombines TRBV5-6 with TRBJ2-1, with a tentative D call TRBD2 (5 bases). The length of the CDR3 is 15 residues. Germline values: CDR1 SGHDT, CDR2 YYEEEE. The V end was cut by 4 bases, the J end by 0 bases, with 11 bases between. CDR3 amino acids: CASSVDWSSYNEQFF. The CDR3 DNA sequence: TGTGCCAGCAGCGTGGACTGGAGCTCCTACAATGAGCAGTTCTTC.

The rearrangement links TRBV2 to TRBJ2-5; D possibly corresponds to TRBD1 (5 bases). Germline values: CDR1 SNHLY, CDR2 FYNNEI. V lost 6 bases to trimming and J lost 5 bases, with 16 bases between them. CDR3 length: 14 residues. The CDR3 DNA reads TGTGCCAGCAGGAGGACACGACCGAGGGAGACCCAGTACTTC. Protein product: CASRRTRPRETQYF.

The chain recombines TRBV4-3 with TRBJ1-2; possible D gene TRBD1, 5 bases. Trimming shortened V by 4 bases and J by 5 bases, and 20 bases separated the two germline ends. This CDR3 has 16 residues. Germline values: CDR1 LGHNA, CDR2 YSLEER. In nucleotides, the CDR3 is TGCGCCAGCAGCCCTAACCCCCGGACACGGGTTTATGGCTACACCTTC. Protein: CASSPNPRTRVYGYTF.

The chain is built from TRBV6-1 and TRBJ2-7; TRBD1 aligns across 7 bases. The germline CDR1 and CDR2 sequences are MNHNS and SASEGT. V shed 6 bases, J shed 1 base, and the junction held 9 bases outside the gene matches. The CDR3 spans 15 residues. CDR3 sequence (DNA): TGTGCCAGCAGAACAGGGGTTGGAGGATCCTACGAGCAGTACTTC. As protein: CASRTGVGGSYEQYF.

This chain links TRBV2 with TRBJ2-7; D ambiguous. Trimming pared 8 bases from V and 6 bases from J, leaving 14 bases between. Germline CDR1 is SNHLY and CDR2 is FYNNEI. The CDR3 is 12 residues long. The CDR3 region has the DNA TGTGCCAGCGAAGATACAGTTCTCGAGCAGTACTTC. Amino acids: CASEDTVLEQYF.

The V call is TRBV5-1, the J call TRBJ2-5; TRBD2 agrees at 7 bases. Germline CDR1 is SGHRS and CDR2 is YFSETQ. V gave up 2 bases and J gave up 4 bases; unmatched junction bases: 8. The CDR3 has 15 amino acids. The CDR3 reads CASSFATSEGETQYF. DNA of the CDR3: TGCGCCAGCAGCTTCGCCACTAGCGAAGGAGAGACCCAGTACTTC.

This clone was counted only a few times. V gene TRBV15 combines with J gene TRBJ1-5; possible D gene TRBD1, 5 bases. This CDR3 has 18 residues. CDR1 LNHNV and CDR2 YYDKDF come from the germline V gene (reference sequence). Trimming removed 1 base from V and 4 bases from J, with 20 bases in between. The CDR3 sequence is CATSRGRTARGVNQPQHF. In DNA, the CDR3 is TGTGCCACCAGCAGAGGAAGGACGGCGCGGGGGGTAAATCAGCCCCAGCATTTT.

The rearrangement links TRBV4-3 to TRBJ2-7; 7 bases fit TRBD2. CDR3 length: 15 amino acids. Germline CDR1 and CDR2: LGHNA and YSLEER. The ends lost 0 bases at V and 6 bases at J; junction bases unmatched: 8. CDR3 region: CASSQDREGPFEQYF. Here the CDR3 DNA reads TGCGCCAGCAGCCAAGATAGGGAGGGCCCCTTCGAGCAGTACTTC.

This chain joins TRBV12-5 and TRBJ2-1, with 10 bases that match TRBD2. From germline, CDR1 is LGHNT and CDR2 FRNRAP. The CDR3 loop spans 23 amino acids. The J segment lost 0 bases and the V segment lost 0 bases, leaving 20 bases of the junction unmatched. DNA for the CDR3: TGTGCTAGTGGTTTGGTAGGCGGAGAAACAGGGGGGAGGACTAGCGGCTCCTACAATGAGCAGTTCTTC. This codes for CASGLVGGETGGRTSGSYNEQFF.

The chain uses TRBV4-2 and TRBJ1-4, with 7 bases that match TRBD1. CDR3 length: 16 amino acids. V was clipped by 0 bases and J by 8 bases; unmatched bases: 9. Germline-derived CDR1 and CDR2 are LGHNA and YNFKEQ. The CDR3 bases are TGTGCCAGCAGCCAAGATGAGGCAGGGGGATGGGAAAAACTGTTTTTT. Translation gives CASSQDEAGGWEKLFF.

The chain recombines TRBV7-2 with TRBJ1-5; TRBD1 might be the D (6 bases). The V and J ends lost 0 bases and 2 bases respectively, with 14 bases between them. CDR3 size: 17 residues. Germline V gene sequence: CDR1 SGHTA, CDR2 FQGNSA. The CDR3 region is CASSLAGGGMRNQPQHF. CDR3 in DNA: TGTGCCAGCAGCTTAGCAGGGGGGGGTATGCGCAATCAGCCCCAGCATTTT.

The J gene is TRBJ2-5, the V gene TRBV6-5; 9 bases fit TRBD2. Germline trimming cut 5 bases from V and 1 base from J; bases unmatched to any gene: 5. This CDR3 is 15 amino acids long. CDR1 is MNHEY, CDR2 SVGAGI, per germline. CDR3 sequence (DNA): TGTGCCAGCAGTGGGAGGCGGGGGGGCCAAGAGACCCAGTACTTC. Protein product: CASSGRRGGQETQYF.

This chain joins TRBV11-2 and TRBJ1-6, with a weak D call TRBD1 (6 bases). This CDR3 is 13 amino acids long. V was pared by 0 bases and J by 14 bases, with 11 bases between. CDR1 is SGHAT and CDR2 is FQNNGV in the germline V gene. The CDR3 coding sequence is TGTGCCAGCAGCTTAGATCTGGGGGCGGCCCTCCACTTT. Translating gives CASSLDLGAALHF.

The V and J genes are TRBV30 and TRBJ1-1; possible D gene TRBD1, 6 bases. Germline CDR1 and CDR2: GTSNPN and SVGIG (reference sequence). This CDR3 comprises 12 residues. The V gene lost 6 bases and the J gene lost 8 bases, with 16 bases spanning the gap. CDR3 bases: TGTGCCTGCCCGGACAGTAATACCGAAGCTTTCTTT. Its translation is CACPDSNTEAFF.

The V gene is TRBV15, the J gene TRBJ2-5, with D possibly being TRBD2 (6 bases). The CDR3 runs to 15 residues. Trimming pared 3 bases from V and 2 bases from J, leaving 13 bases between. Per the germline V gene, CDR1 is LNHNV and CDR2 is YYDKDF (reference sequence). CDR3 bases: TGTGCCACCAGCAGCCCGGGACTCCTACAAGAGACCCAGTACTTC. Its translation is CATSSPGLLQETQYF.

The chain is built from TRBV7-9 and TRBJ1-1, with TRBD1 matching 8 bases. Losses at the gene ends were 2 bases for V and 7 bases for J; bases not matched to a gene: 6. The CDR3 totals 14 residues. From germline, CDR1 is SEHNR and CDR2 FQNEAQ (reference sequence). The CDR3 here is CASSLRDRPIEAFF. The CDR3 DNA reads TGTGCCAGCAGCTTACGGGACAGGCCCATTGAAGCTTTCTTT.